The next 17 T cell receptor beta chains were all read from a single sample in a study of glioma-infiltrating T cells after dendritic cell vaccination. Measured with immunoSEQ multiplex PCR; TCRdb has only the in-frame clones, and not every one. The sample has under 100,000 clones, about 84% seen once. Here the sequenced sample was blood, taken before dendritic cell vaccination. The source is a human donor with glioblastoma.

CDR3 region: CASSLGAGLADNYEQYF. The CDR3 DNA sequence: TGTGCCAGCAGCTTGGGGGCTGGACTAGCGGACAACTACGAGCAGTACTTC. V and J are TRBV5-8 and TRBJ2-7; TRBD2 matches 10 bases. The CDR3 extends over 17 amino acids. The V gene end was trimmed by 0 bases and the J gene end by 3 bases; junction bases not matched to a gene: 9. Germline V CDR1 and CDR2: SGHTS, YDEGEE.

Note on this clone: The same CDR3 arises from other DNA sequences in this sample as well. The chain has TRBV9 and TRBJ1-1; tentatively, D is TRBD1 (6 bases). The germline V and J ends were trimmed by 4 bases and 4 bases, with 17 bases remaining between them. Germline V gives CDR1 SGDLS, CDR2 YYNGEE. This CDR3 region has 15 residues. CDR3 amino acids: CASSPQTGIVTEAFF. The CDR3 region has the DNA TGTGCCAGCAGCCCTCAAACAGGGATCGTCACTGAAGCTTTCTTT.

V gene TRBV6-1 combines with J gene TRBJ2-3; TRBD2 might be the D (6 bases). The CDR3 runs to 15 residues. Germline V gives CDR1 MNHNS, CDR2 SASEGT. Trimming took off 1 base at V and 5 bases at J, with 13 bases between the two ends. The CDR3 nucleotides read TGTGCCAGCAGTGAAGTAGAGGGAGGAGGAGATACGCAGTATTTT. Amino acid sequence: CASSEVEGGGDTQYF.

V is TRBV2 and J is TRBJ1-2; 8 nucleotides line up with TRBD1. V shed 4 bases, J shed 4 bases, and the junction held 5 bases outside the gene matches. Germline V lookup: CDR1 SNHLY, CDR2 FYNNEI. The CDR3 covers 14 residues. As DNA, the CDR3 is TGTGCCAGCAGTGGGACAGGGTCTGGCTATGGCTACACCTTC. Encoded protein: CASSGTGSGYGYTF. The full variable domain, its missing parts supplied by reference TRBV2 and TRBJ1-2, is EPEVTQTPSHQVTQMGQEVILRCVPISNHLYFYWYRQILGQKVEFLVSFYNNEISEKSEIFDDQFSVERPDGSNFTLKIRSTKLEDSAMYFCASSGTGSGYGYTFGSGTRLTVV.

The CDR3 bases are TGTGCCAGCACCGGGACTAGCGGGGGATACGAGCAGTACTTC. Protein sequence: CASTGTSGGYEQYF. The rearrangement joins TRBV5-6 to TRBJ2-7, with 14 bases lining up with TRBD2. The ends lost 6 bases at V and 4 bases at J; junction bases unmatched: 3. The length of the CDR3 is 14 residues. Germline V lookup: CDR1 SGHDT, CDR2 YYEEEE.

The table lists this clone with a count of one. V is TRBV5-1 and J is TRBJ2-7; perhaps TRBD1 as D (6 bases). This CDR3 contains 17 residues. Trimming left V 0 bases short and J 3 bases short, with 19 bases between. Germline V gene lookup returns CDR1 SGHRS and CDR2 YFSETQ. In DNA, the CDR3 is TGCGCCAGCAGCTTGGATCGAATCGGGGACATGGGCTACGAGCAGTACTTC. Its translation is CASSLDRIGDMGYEQYF.

The rearrangement joins TRBV7-9 to TRBJ1-2; the D is unclear. The V end lost 3 bases, the J end lost 7 bases, and 15 bases lay between the germline ends. CDR3 length: 14 residues. Germline V gives CDR1 SEHNR, CDR2 FQNEAQ (reference sequence). Here the CDR3 reads CASSFDGAGGGYTF. DNA of the CDR3: TGTGCCAGCAGCTTCGACGGAGCCGGTGGTGGCTACACCTTC.

Only a few counts were recorded for this clone. This chain connects TRBV30 to TRBJ1-5; perhaps TRBD1 as D (5 bases). Germline CDR1 reads GTSNPN; CDR2 reads SVGIG (reference sequence). V was shortened by 2 bases and J by 7 bases, with 6 bases between the two germline ends. The CDR3 extends over 11 amino acids. CDR3 protein: CAWSKGQPQHF. The CDR3 DNA reads TGTGCCTGGAGTAAGGGGCAGCCCCAGCATTTT.

The V gene is TRBV4-1, the J gene TRBJ1-2; 9 bases map to TRBD1. Trimming at V came to 4 bases and at J to 7 bases, leaving 13 bases not matched to a gene. Germline V gene data show CDR1 as MGHRA and CDR2 as YSYEKL. The CDR3 totals 16 residues. In DNA, the CDR3 is TGCGCCAGCAGCCCTTCAACAGGGGGCGATGATAGTGGCTACACCTTC. Its translation is CASSPSTGGDDSGYTF.

The J gene is TRBJ2-7, the V gene TRBV29-1, with 10 positions matching TRBD2. This CDR3 contains 17 residues. Germline-derived CDR1 and CDR2 are SQVTM and ANQGSEA. V was clipped by 7 bases and J by 6 bases; unmatched bases: 21. In nucleotides, the CDR3 is TGCAGCGCACAGACCTTCGGAGCGGGAGGGCCGTCTGGCGAGCAGTACTTC. The encoded protein is CSAQTFGAGGPSGEQYF.

V is TRBV5-1 and J is TRBJ1-2; TRBD1 agrees at 12 bases. This CDR3 contains 16 residues. After removal of 3 bases from V and 6 bases from J, the junction contained 9 bases not matched to a gene. Germline loops: CDR1 SGHRS, CDR2 YFSETQ. The CDR3: CASSWPRDRGQDGYTF. As DNA, the CDR3 is TGCGCCAGCAGCTGGCCCCGGGACAGGGGGCAAGATGGCTACACCTTC.

The rearrangement joins TRBV6-4 to TRBJ2-1; D may be TRBD2 (6 bases). The length of the CDR3 is 16 residues. Trimming stripped 5 bases from V and 4 bases from J, with 18 bases between. Germline V lookup: CDR1 MRHNA, CDR2 SNTAGT. The CDR3 DNA sequence: TGTGCCAGCAGTCCTCGTTCTAGCGTGGGTTACAATGAGCAGTTCTTC. This encodes CASSPRSSVGYNEQFF.

The V call is TRBV5-1, the J call TRBJ1-2, with a weak D call TRBD1 (5 bases). The ends were cut back, 2 bases at V and 0 bases at J, with 8 bases in the middle. The CDR3 is 14 residues long. Germline assignment: CDR1 SGHRS and CDR2 YFSETQ. The CDR3 DNA is TGCGCCAGCAGCTTACAGGCGACTAACTATGGCTACACCTTC. As protein: CASSLQATNYGYTF.

The genes are TRBV7-9 and TRBJ2-1; 8 bases match TRBD2. Losses at the gene ends were 1 base for V and 7 bases for J; bases not matched to a gene: 9. This CDR3 region has 16 residues. Germline V gene data show CDR1 as SEHNR and CDR2 as FQNEAQ (reference sequence). The CDR3 region is CASSLVGGGILNEQFF. The CDR3 region has the DNA TGTGCCAGCAGCTTAGTGGGCGGGGGGATACTAAATGAGCAGTTCTTC.

The V gene is TRBV4-3, the J gene TRBJ2-3; 12 bases fit TRBD2. After removal of 4 bases from V and 0 bases from J, the junction contained 8 bases not matched to a gene. Germline lookup yields CDR1 LGHNA and CDR2 YSLEER. There are 18 residues in the CDR3. CDR3 residues: CASSPRLAGVPSTDTQYF. CDR3 bases: TGCGCCAGCAGCCCCAGACTAGCGGGGGTCCCTAGCACAGATACGCAGTATTTT.

The chain employs TRBV5-1 and TRBJ2-2, with D tentatively TRBD2 (5 bases). There are 14 residues in the CDR3. Germline loops: CDR1 SGHRS, CDR2 YFSETQ. Trimming shortened V by 1 base and J by 5 bases, and 9 bases separated the two germline ends. The CDR3 reads CASSLSPGTGELFF. The CDR3 DNA is TGCGCCAGCAGCTTGTCCCCGGGGACCGGGGAGCTGTTTTTT.

The V gene is TRBV29-1, the J gene TRBJ1-1, with a possible D match to TRBD1 (6 bases). Trimming removed 4 bases at V and 4 bases at J, with 10 bases between. This CDR3 is 12 amino acids long. Germline loops: CDR1 SQVTM, CDR2 ANQGSEA. The CDR3 is CSVAGVGTEAFF. The DNA of the CDR3 is TGCAGCGTTGCAGGGGTGGGCACTGAAGCTTTCTTT.